This is a list of T cell receptor beta chains from one sample in a study of blood T cells in healthy people across ages. Using its own MiXCR run on the 5' RACE reads, TCRdb lists one record per CDR3 protein. Of about 800,000 distinct CDR3 sequences listed, just under 25% were seen once; the top ten hold under 4.5%. This same sample was also taken into another study, of T cells of mothers and their children.

Sequencing was done on a sample of blood. The receptors stem from a boy aged 10-17 years in good health. Each CDR3 is given with its conserved first and last residue. Each record gives: clone size, J gene, D gene, V gene, CDR3 protein, CDR3 DNA. A D gene is named only where the DNA matches it firmly. Clone sizes are given selectively: once, few, many, or a class where the clone is expanded.

clone size: -; J gene: TRBJ1-2; D gene: -; V gene: TRBV28; CDR3 protein: CASSFGTSRSYGYTF; CDR3 DNA: TGTGCCAGCAGTTTCGGGACTTCCCGTAGTTATGGCTACACCTTC
clone size: -; J gene: TRBJ2-3; D gene: -; V gene: TRBV15; CDR3 protein: CATSPTGPPWDTQCF; CDR3 DNA: TGTGCCACCAGCCCAACCGGGCCTCCGTGGGATACGCAGTGTTTT
clone size: -; J gene: TRBJ1-5; D gene: -; V gene: TRBV10-2; CDR3 protein: CASRGVGQPQHF; CDR3 DNA: TGCGCCAGCAGGGGAGTAGGTCAGCCCCAGCATTTT
clone size: few; J gene: TRBJ2-3; D gene: -; V gene: TRBV7-3; CDR3 protein: CASSPSLLTGASTDTQYF; CDR3 DNA: TGTGCCAGCAGCCCATCCCTCCTGACGGGAGCCAGCACAGATACGCAGTATTTT
clone size: few; J gene: TRBJ2-5; D gene: TRBD2; V gene: TRBV29-1; CDR3 protein: CSVRGGQETQYF; CDR3 DNA: TGCAGCGTTCGGGGAGGGCAAGAGACCCAGTACTTC
clone size: few; J gene: TRBJ1-1; D gene: TRBD1; V gene: TRBV29-1; CDR3 protein: CSVERQGANTEAFF; CDR3 DNA: TGCAGCGTTGAGAGACAGGGGGCGAACACTGAAGCTTTCTTT
clone size: few; J gene: TRBJ2-7; D gene: -; V gene: TRBV6-2/TRBV6-3; CDR3 protein: CASRPAEGFYEQYF; CDR3 DNA: TGTGCCAGCAGACCGGCGGAAGGGTTTTACGAGCAGTACTTC
clone size: -; J gene: TRBJ2-1; D gene: TRBD2; V gene: TRBV25-1; CDR3 protein: CASSRGTSVSSYNEQFF; CDR3 DNA: TGTGCCAGCAGCCGCGGTACTAGCGTTAGCTCCTACAATGAGCAGTTCTTC
clone size: -; J gene: TRBJ1-2; D gene: -; V gene: TRBV20-1; CDR3 protein: CSAKKGFGYGYTF; CDR3 DNA: TGCAGTGCTAAAAAGGGGTTCGGCTATGGCTACACCTTC
clone size: few; J gene: TRBJ2-7; D gene: -; V gene: TRBV11-2; CDR3 protein: CASSLGTAVSYEQYF; CDR3 DNA: TGTGCCAGCAGCTTAGGCACGGCGGTCTCCTACGAGCAGTACTTC
clone size: many; J gene: TRBJ2-1; D gene: -; V gene: TRBV2; CDR3 protein: CASSEVGRYNEQFF; CDR3 DNA: TGTGCCAGCAGTGAGGTGGGCAGGTACAATGAGCAGTTCTTC
clone size: few; J gene: TRBJ1-2; D gene: -; V gene: TRBV27; CDR3 protein: CASSSGPLAHGYTF; CDR3 DNA: TGTGCCAGCAGTTCCGGACCGTTGGCCCATGGCTACACCTTC